One sample yielded the 16 T cell receptor beta chains listed below, sequenced in a study of neurological immune-mediated disorders (dated by TCRdb to the late 2010s). The receptor library was made with 5' RACE. These reads were obtained on an Illumina HiSeq 2500. TCRdb redid the processing of the public reads, applying fastp at Q25 and MiXCR, and retained in-frame beta chains. Records with the same CDR3 protein are collapsed into one entry carrying the most frequent genes and DNA. Here the sample has some 65,000 distinct CDR3 sequences; approximately 3.7% occur a single time. Around 2.7% of the sample comes from the top ten. Sequenced: PBMCs. These receptors were collected from a man aged 45-65 years with multiple sclerosis.

This clonotype was detected many times. This chain links TRBV6-4 with TRBJ2-1, with 8 bases identical to TRBD1. The V gene end was trimmed by 4 bases and the J gene end by 5 bases; junction bases not matched to a gene: 1. Germline CDR1 MRHNA, CDR2 SNTAGT. The CDR3 contains 13 residues. The DNA for the CDR3 is TGTGCCAGCAGTGCGACAGGGGACAATGAGCAGTTCTTC. It yields the protein CASSATGDNEQFF.

The chain couples TRBV3-1 to TRBJ2-7, with unresolved D. Germline V gives CDR1 LGHDT, CDR2 YNNKEL (reference sequence). The CDR3 spans 16 residues. Trimming removed 3 bases at V and 1 base at J, with 16 bases between. CDR3 in amino acids: CASSHAKWPASYEQYV. In DNA form, the CDR3 reads TGTGCCAGCAGCCACGCAAAGTGGCCAGCTTCCTACGAGCAGTACGTC.

This clonotype was detected many times. The rearrangement uses TRBV29-1 and TRBJ2-5; D gene uncertain. Between the trimmed V and J ends, which lost 2 bases and 3 bases, there was a span of 16 bases. Germline lookup yields CDR1 SQVTM and CDR2 ANQGSEA. The CDR3 loop spans 15 amino acids. CDR3 sequence: CSVEPLGGRKETQYF. CDR3 coding DNA: TGCAGCGTTGAACCCCTGGGTGGTAGGAAAGAGACCCAGTACTTC.

This clonotype was counted ten times or more. The CDR3 region is CASSSRDRVQAEQFF. CDR3 DNA: TGTGCCAGCAGTTCCCGGGACAGGGTACAGGCTGAGCAGTTCTTC. This rearrangement joins TRBV12-3 or TRBV12-4 to TRBJ2-1; TRBD1 matches at 9 bases. This CDR3 region has 15 residues. V trimming: 4 bases; J trimming: 9 bases; junction bases outside the gene matches: 10.

The table lists this clonotype with many counts. V is TRBV4-3 and J is TRBJ1-1; D possibly corresponds to TRBD1 (5 bases). This CDR3 is built from 13 residues. CDR1 and CDR2 from the germline V gene are LGHNA and YSLEER. V lost 3 bases to trimming and J lost 1 base, with 6 bases between them. The CDR3 nucleotides read TGCGCCAGCAGCCACACAGGGAACACTGAAGCTTTCTTT. It encodes CASSHTGNTEAFF.

At least ten counts were recorded for this clonotype. V and J are TRBV5-1 and TRBJ1-1, with 10 bases that match TRBD1. Trimming at V came to 6 bases and at J to 4 bases, leaving 9 bases not matched to a gene. Looked up from germline, CDR1 is SGHRS and CDR2 is YFSETQ. There are 15 residues in the CDR3. The CDR3 protein is CASTPLGQGGTEAFF. In nucleotides, the CDR3 is TGCGCCAGCACCCCCCTTGGACAGGGGGGCACTGAAGCTTTCTTT.

The chain's CDR3 is CSASRPGNSPLHF. CDR3 nucleotide sequence: TGCAGTGCTAGTAGACCGGGCAATTCACCCCTCCACTTT. The chain employs TRBV20-1 and TRBJ1-6; D gene ambiguous. V lost 3 bases and J lost 7, with 10 bases in between. The CDR3 length is 13 residues. Germline values: CDR1 DFQATT, CDR2 SNEGSKA (reference sequence).

This clonotype was seen many times. The chain is built from TRBV5-1 and TRBJ1-2; 9 bases fit TRBD1. The CDR3 is 14 amino acids. Germline CDR1 and CDR2: SGHRS and YFSETQ. V gave up 0 bases and J gave up 8 bases; unmatched junction bases: 5. The DNA for the CDR3 is TGCGCCAGCAGCTTGGCTTACAGGGGGCTCGGCTACACCTTC. The encoded protein is CASSLAYRGLGYTF.

At least ten counts were recorded for this clonotype. The rearrangement links TRBV6-6 to TRBJ1-1; 9 bases are a match to TRBD1. This CDR3 region has 14 residues. From germline, CDR1 is MNHNY and CDR2 SVGAGI (reference sequence). J was trimmed by 5 bases and V by 2 bases; bases with no gene match: 3. In DNA, the CDR3 is TGTGCCAGCAGTTACGTGACAGGGGGAACTGAAGCTTTCTTT. It translates to CASSYVTGGTEAFF.

In this sample, this clonotype turned up many times. The rearrangement links TRBV5-1 to TRBJ1-2; D ambiguous. From germline, CDR1 is SGHRS and CDR2 YFSETQ. This CDR3 has 15 amino acids. The V gene lost 4 bases and the J gene lost 3 bases, with 16 bases spanning the gap. CDR3 in DNA: TGCGCCAGCAGCCCTCTGATCCTCTCTGACTATGGCTACACCTTC. This gives the protein CASSPLILSDYGYTF.

In this sample, this clonotype turned up many times. In DNA form, the CDR3 reads TGCAGTGCCGGACTAGCGGCCACAGATACGCAGTATTTT. Protein product: CSAGLAATDTQYF. V is TRBV20-1 and J is TRBJ2-3; the match to TRBD2 covers 10 bases. The CDR3 length is 13 residues. Germline CDR1 DFQATT, CDR2 SNEGSKA (reference sequence). V dropped 6 bases and J dropped 2; count of bases not matched to a gene: 2.

Worth noting for this clonotype: The junction differs from germline at one of its ends, possibly a read error. The chain uses TRBV5-1 and TRBJ1-6, with D unclear. CDR3 length: 15 amino acids. The germline V gene encodes CDR1 SGHRS and CDR2 YFSETQ. CDR3 loop: CASSLVGFNNSPLNF. In nucleotides, the CDR3 is TGCGCCAGCAGCTTGGTCGGTTTCAATAATTCACCCCTCAACTTT. The full variable domain, in which reference TRBV5-1 and TRBJ1-6 provide the parts outside the CDR3, is KAGVTQTPRYLIKTRGQQVTLSCSPISGHRSVSWYQQTPGQGLQFLFEYFSETQRNKGNFPGRFSGRQFSNSRSEMNVSTLELGDSALYLCASSLVGFNNSPLNFGNGTRLTVT.

This clonotype appeared many times. This chain connects TRBV5-5 to TRBJ1-4, with a possible D match to TRBD1 (5 bases). CDR1 is SGHKS, CDR2 YYEKEE, per germline (reference sequence). Trimming took 1 base from V and 2 from J, leaving 9 bases between them. CDR3 length: 15 amino acids. As DNA, the CDR3 is TGTGCCAGCAGCTTGTTCGGGGGGACTAATGAAAAACTGTTTTTT. Amino acid sequence: CASSLFGGTNEKLFF.

This clonotype was seen repeatedly, ten times or more. The chain employs TRBV12-3 or TRBV12-4 and TRBJ2-2, with D hard to call. This CDR3 is 15 amino acids long. V was trimmed by 2 bases and J by 2 bases, leaving 9 bases between them. Here the CDR3 DNA reads TGTGCCAGCAGTTTAAGGACCAGTAACACCGGGGAGCTGTTTTTT. Protein: CASSLRTSNTGELFF.

This clonotype was detected ten times or more. The chain employs TRBV5-1 and TRBJ1-2, with 8 bases that match TRBD1. CDR3 length: 17 amino acids. CDR1 and CDR2 from the germline V gene are SGHRS and YFSETQ. V lost 7 bases, J lost 5 bases, and 19 bases stayed unmatched. CDR3 sequence reads: CASAPDRGAWREYGYTF. The CDR3 coding sequence is TGCGCCAGCGCTCCTGACAGGGGCGCCTGGAGGGAATATGGCTACACCTTC.

In this sample, this clonotype turned up many times. The chain joins TRBV20-1 to TRBJ2-7; weak D call: TRBD1 (6 bases). The CDR3 has 14 amino acids. The V gene's germline CDR1 is DFQATT and CDR2 SNEGSKA (reference sequence). V was pared by 6 bases and J by 0 bases, with 15 bases between. In nucleotides, the CDR3 is TGCAGTGCACTGGACAGACCCAGCTCCTACGAGCAGTACTTC. As protein: CSALDRPSSYEQYF.